These 20 T cell receptor beta chains came from one sample sequenced in a study of blood T cell repertoires in COVID-19. Assay used: immunoSEQ multiplex PCR; TCRdb lists only in-frame clones, some missing. This sample carries tens of thousands of clones, more than 80% of them seen once, and the ten largest clones take less than 20%. Sequencing was carried out using peripheral blood. All receptors derive from a human donor in a cohort sampled during active COVID-19.

This sequence joins TRBV2 and TRBJ2-5; 8 bases match TRBD2. The CDR3 is made up of 11 amino acids. Germline trimming cut 1 base from V and 13 bases from J; bases unmatched to any gene: 2. Germline CDR1 reads SNHLY; CDR2 reads FYNNEI. This chain's CDR3 is CASSEDGGAYF. In DNA, the CDR3 is TGTGCCAGCAGTGAAGACGGGGGGGCGTACTTC.

The J gene is TRBJ2-2, the V gene TRBV21-1; the table names TRBD2, a call not compared with the DNA. TRBV21-1 is an annotated pseudogene. CDR3 length: 20 residues. The CDR3, as DNA: TGTGCCAGCAGCAAAGTGGATTTGGGGAGCGGCCCAACCAACACCGGGGAGCTGTTTTTT. This gives the protein CASSKVDLGSGPTNTGELFF.

The chain carries TRBV30 and TRBJ2-1; 7 nucleotides align to TRBD1. CDR3 length: 14 amino acids. Per germline, CDR1 GTSNPN and CDR2 SVGIG (reference sequence). J was trimmed by 7 bases and V by 3 bases; bases with no gene match: 9. The CDR3 is CAWSVRQGPNEQFF. The CDR3 DNA follows: TGTGCCTGGAGCGTGAGACAGGGACCGAATGAGCAGTTCTTC.

The V gene is TRBV10-3, the J gene TRBJ2-7; D perhaps matches TRBD1 (5 bases). V was trimmed by 5 bases and J by 3 bases, leaving 11 bases between them. The CDR3 covers 13 residues. The germline V gene encodes CDR1 ENHRY and CDR2 SYGVKD. For the CDR3, the DNA is TGTGCCATCAGTCCCAGGGAACTCTACGAGCAGTACTTC. Amino acid sequence: CAISPRELYEQYF.

The chain couples TRBV2 to TRBJ2-1; TRBD1 matches 8 bases. The CDR3 is 14 amino acids. The germline V gene encodes CDR1 SNHLY and CDR2 FYNNEI. V lost 6 bases to trimming and J lost 4 bases; unmatched junction nucleotides: 5. CDR3 DNA: TGTGCCAGCAGCCCCAGGGGGCTGTACAATGAGCAGTTCTTC. Its protein product is CASSPRGLYNEQFF. The whole variable domain, filled in from reference TRBV2 and TRBJ2-1, reads EPEVTQTPSHQVTQMGQEVILRCVPISNHLYFYWYRQILGQKVEFLVSFYNNEISEKSEIFDDQFSVERPDGSNFTLKIRSTKLEDSAMYFCASSPRGLYNEQFFGPGTRLTVL.

The chain employs TRBV18 and TRBJ2-7; tentatively, D is TRBD1 (6 bases). The CDR3 sequence is 15 residues long. V shed 6 bases and J shed 1 base, with 16 bases lying between them. The germline V gene encodes CDR1 KGHSH and CDR2 LQKENI. The CDR3 reads CASSQGGGLSYEQYF. CDR3 nucleotide sequence: TGTGCCAGCTCCCAGGGTGGGGGCCTATCCTACGAGCAGTACTTC.

This clone appeared once. This chain uses TRBV18 with TRBJ2-7; 10 nucleotides line up with TRBD1. The CDR3 extends over 15 amino acids. Per the germline V gene, CDR1 is KGHSH and CDR2 is LQKENI. V lost 2 bases and J lost 5; bases outside the gene matches: 6. In DNA form, the CDR3 reads TGTGCCAGCTCACCAATGGGACAGGGGTTCGACGAGCAGTACTTC. This sequence encodes CASSPMGQGFDEQYF.

The genes are TRBV7-9 and TRBJ2-5, with a tentative D call TRBD2 (6 bases). The germline CDR1 and CDR2 sequences are SEHNR and FQNEAQ (reference sequence). This CDR3 region has 14 residues. V was shortened by 3 bases and J by 0 bases, with 8 bases between the two germline ends. The CDR3 sequence is CASSFERDQETQYF. Written as DNA, the CDR3 is TGTGCCAGCAGCTTTGAGCGGGACCAAGAGACCCAGTACTTC. Using reference TRBV7-9 and TRBJ2-5 for the parts outside the CDR3, the full variable domain is DTGVSQNPRHKITKRGQNVTFRCDPISEHNRLYWYRQTLGQGPEFLTYFQNEAQLEKSRLLSDRFSAERPKGSFSTLEIQRTEQGDSAMYLCASSFERDQETQYFGPGTRLLVL.

The chain recombines TRBV28 with TRBJ1-2, with TRBD1 identical over 8 bases. J gave up 8 bases and V 4 bases, and 9 bases lay outside the gene matches. CDR3 size: 14 residues. In germline, CDR1 is MDHEN, CDR2 SYDVKM. This CDR3 is CASSSGQGSVGYTF. The DNA of the CDR3 is TGTGCCAGCAGTTCCGGACAGGGATCGGTGGGCTACACCTTC.

V and J are TRBV7-2 and TRBJ1-2; D is possibly TRBD1 (6 bases). Trimming left V 1 base short and J 6 bases short, with 9 bases between. CDR3 length: 13 amino acids. In germline, CDR1 is SGHTA, CDR2 FQGNSA. The CDR3 loop reads CASSLDRADGYTF. CDR3 sequence (DNA): TGTGCCAGCAGCTTAGACAGGGCGGATGGCTACACCTTC.

The table lists this clone with a count of one. This rearrangement joins TRBV7-2 to TRBJ2-7, with 7 bases that match TRBD2. The germline gives CDR1 SGHTA, CDR2 FQGNSA. V gave up 4 bases and J gave up 3 bases; unmatched junction bases: 18. The CDR3 covers 18 residues. In DNA, the CDR3 is TGTGCCAGCAGCTCCTGGCCAGCGGGACCCTCTAAAGACTACGAGCAGTACTTC. This encodes CASSSWPAGPSKDYEQYF.

J is TRBJ2-2 and V is TRBV5-4; no definite D call. Trimming removed 4 bases at V and 4 bases at J, with 5 bases between. The CDR3 length is 12 residues. Germline V gene lookup returns CDR1 SGHNT and CDR2 YYREEE (reference sequence). Here the CDR3 reads CASSLPTGELFF. In DNA, the CDR3 is TGTGCCAGCAGCCTACCCACCGGGGAGCTGTTTTTT.

The V gene is TRBV11-3, the J gene TRBJ2-2, with 9 bases aligning to TRBD1. The CDR3 has 15 amino acids. The germline gives CDR1 SGHNT, CDR2 YENEEA. J lost 5 bases, V lost 2 bases, and 3 bases had no gene match. Written as DNA, the CDR3 is TGTGCCAGCAGCTTATTCGGACAGGGGACCGGGGAGCTGTTTTTT. Amino acids: CASSLFGQGTGELFF.

This clone was observed a few times. The chain joins TRBV7-9 to TRBJ1-2, with D perhaps TRBD1 (5 bases). CDR1 SEHNR and CDR2 FQNEAQ come from the germline V gene (reference sequence). Trimming stripped 1 base from V and 6 bases from J, with 21 bases between. The CDR3 is 17 amino acids. The CDR3 region is CASSLEASSRVKNGYTF. In DNA form, the CDR3 reads TGTGCCAGCAGCTTAGAGGCCAGTAGCAGGGTGAAGAATGGCTACACCTTC.

A few counts support this clone. V gene TRBV15 combines with J gene TRBJ1-1; the D is unclear. Germline CDR1 and CDR2: LNHNV and YYDKDF (reference sequence). V dropped 2 bases and J dropped 1 base, with 8 bases sitting between them. This CDR3 contains 14 residues. CDR3 loop: CATSRSRRNTEAFF. DNA of the CDR3: TGTGCCACCAGCAGATCAAGGAGGAACACTGAAGCTTTCTTT.

The chain recombines TRBV5-1 with TRBJ2-1, with a tentative D call TRBD2 (5 bases). Trimming removed 0 bases at V and 5 bases at J, with 9 bases between. Germline loops: CDR1 SGHRS, CDR2 YFSETQ. The CDR3 length is 14 residues. CDR3 region: CASSLGRDHNEQFF. CDR3 coding DNA: TGCGCCAGCAGCTTGGGTCGGGATCACAATGAGCAGTTCTTC.

The CDR3 DNA follows: TGCGCCAGCAGCCAAGATTGGGGTGCTGGGAGGAAGGCTTTTAATGAAAAACTGTTTTTT. Translation: CASSQDWGAGRKAFNEKLFF. The chain has TRBV4-1 and TRBJ1-4; no clear D gene. Trimming left V 0 bases short and J 4 bases short, with 24 bases between. The CDR3 covers 20 residues. Germline CDR1 is MGHRA and CDR2 is YSYEKL.

This clone showed up just once. The chain recombines TRBV7-3 with TRBJ2-1, with TRBD1 identical over 7 bases. The CDR3 extends over 15 amino acids. J lost 4 bases, V lost 8 bases, and 11 bases had no gene match. Germline V CDR1 and CDR2: SGHTA, FQGTGA. In DNA form, the CDR3 reads TGTGCCAGCTCACTTCTAGGGGGCTCATACAATGAGCAGTTCTTC. It specifies CASSLLGGSYNEQFF.

The V and J genes are TRBV4-2 and TRBJ2-1, with TRBD1 as a possible D gene (6 bases). Germline V lookup: CDR1 LGHNA, CDR2 YNFKEQ. V shed 1 base and J shed 0 bases, with 7 bases lying between them. This CDR3 comprises 15 residues. DNA for the CDR3: TGTGCCAGCAGCCAAGCGGACAGCTCCTACAATGAGCAGTTCTTC. Protein: CASSQADSSYNEQFF.

The chain is built from TRBV30 and TRBJ1-1; D gene uncertain. The CDR3 runs 11 residues. V lost 4 bases, J lost 7 bases, and 10 bases lay in between. Germline assignment: CDR1 GTSNPN and CDR2 SVGIG (reference sequence). The CDR3 loop is CAWTLRVEAFF. CDR3 DNA sequence: TGTGCCTGGACCCTACGCGTTGAAGCTTTCTTT.